This T cell receptor (beta chain) was profiled in a study of cytomegalovirus exposure and HLA in healthy donors. With 60 Vbeta and 13 Jbeta primers, the PCR was carried out. Assay: immunoSEQ multiplex PCR; the TCRdb copy retains only in-frame clones and omits some. Of more than 100,000 clones in the sample, 76% were seen once. Turning to this clone: Its antigen is as yet unknown.

General study points: Later analysis showed most CMV-associated TCR beta chains appearing HLA-restricted.

Trimming shortened V by 5 bases and J by 0 bases, and 16 bases separated the two germline ends. The CDR3 consists of 16 residues. Germline values: CDR1 MNHEY, CDR2 SMNVEV (reference sequence). The TCR was taken from a woman younger than 35 in good health and CMV-seropositive. Sequenced input: PBMCs. The chain combines TRBV27 with TRBJ1-2; D is possibly TRBD1 (6 bases). CDR3 region: CASSPGGGPANYGYTF. CDR3 nucleotides: TGTGCCAGCAGTCCTGGCGGGGGGCCGGCTAACTATGGCTACACCTTC.